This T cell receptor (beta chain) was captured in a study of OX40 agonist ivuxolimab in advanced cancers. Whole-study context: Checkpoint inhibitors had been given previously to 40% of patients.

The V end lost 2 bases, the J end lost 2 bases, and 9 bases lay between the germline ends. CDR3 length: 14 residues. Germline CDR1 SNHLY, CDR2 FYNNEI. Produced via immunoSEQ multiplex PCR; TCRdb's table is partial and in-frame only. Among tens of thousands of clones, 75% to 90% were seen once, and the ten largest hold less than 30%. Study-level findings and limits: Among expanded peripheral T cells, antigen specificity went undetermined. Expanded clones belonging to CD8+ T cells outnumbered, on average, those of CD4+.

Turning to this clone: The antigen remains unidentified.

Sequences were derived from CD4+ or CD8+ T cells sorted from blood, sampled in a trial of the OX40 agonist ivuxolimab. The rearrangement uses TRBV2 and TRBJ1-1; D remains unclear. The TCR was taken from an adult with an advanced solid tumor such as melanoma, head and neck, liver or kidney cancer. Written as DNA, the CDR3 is TGTGCCAGCAGTGAATCTTGGGGTAACACTGAAGCTTTCTTT. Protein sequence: CASSESWGNTEAFF.